Given below is one T cell receptor beta chain in context. Its antigen is unknown. cDNA prepared by RNA extraction and subsequent reverse transcription served as the template for sequencing. Data came from immunoSEQ multiplex PCR; TCRdb stores just in-frame clones and leaves some out. Among roughly 100,000 clones listed, around 50% were seen once. The researchers isolated CD4+ and CD8+ T cells from PBMCs by sorting. The CDR3 extends over 14 amino acids. V shed 4 bases and J 10 bases; nucleotides not matched to a gene: 8. Germline V gene sequence: CDR1 SGHTS, CDR2 YDEGEE. This record belongs to a study of CD8+ T cells in alopecia areata. Study results and caveats: Scalp sample data also include resident alphabeta T cells from normal skin. Patients shared TCRs less clearly than mice did, possibly for HLA-related reasons. Greater clonality was observed in lesional scalp samples, especially alopecia totalis/universalis, versus normal scalp.

The rearrangement links TRBV5-8 to TRBJ1-6; 7 bases align to TRBD1. Sequenced sample: CD4+ T cells sorted from blood. This TCR derives from a human donor in good health. The CDR3 loop is CASSPRQGWSPLHF. CDR3 coding DNA: TGTGCCAGCAGCCCAAGACAGGGCTGGTCACCCCTCCACTTT.